The rows below give T cell receptor beta chains drawn from one sample of a study of shared clonotypes between healthy human individuals. TCRdb's copy holds only in-frame clones and misses some; the assay was immunoSEQ multiplex PCR. The table has approximately 2.1 million clones, 93% seen once. The sequencing input was naive CD4+ T cells from PBMCs. The receptors come from a man between 18 and 29 years old in good health. Some clones in this sample may be carry-over from other donors' samples. Each CDR3 is given without its conserved first and last residue.

ASSIGHSNQPQH,TRBV19,TRBJ1-5
ASSQRSGRAAGTDTQY,TRBV11-2,TRBJ2-3
ASSRAGGTEAF,TRBV5-4,TRBJ1-1
ASSLDGVSGNTIY,TRBV5-1,TRBJ1-3
ASKQGAYGANVLT,TRBV28,TRBJ2-6
ASSAGLAPRETQY,TRBV9,TRBJ2-5
ATSTGFRNEKLF,TRBV15,TRBJ1-4
ASNTGSGANVLT,TRBV6-1,TRBJ2-6
ASSFEGSNQPQH,TRBV6-6,TRBJ1-5
ASSIGGGTGELF,TRBV19,TRBJ2-2
ASSATGRTEAF,TRBV7-2,TRBJ1-1
ASSKQVSYGYT,TRBV19,TRBJ1-2
ASSSTWGQQY,TRBV6-6,TRBJ2-7
ASSPGRNEYEQY,TRBV18,TRBJ2-7
ASRAGEREADTQY,TRBV2,TRBJ2-3
ASSIQGGTANEKLF,TRBV9,TRBJ1-4